This TCR beta chain stems from a study of cytomegalovirus exposure and HLA in healthy donors. Study conclusions and caveats: In the roughly 120 validation repertoires, about 95% of cluster scores exceeded 0, per a later analysis. In vitro testing confirmed a few CMV-associated chains as specific for CMV antigens.

Per germline, CDR1 SGHDT and CDR2 YYEEEE. There are 14 residues in the CDR3. V lost 4 bases and J 0 bases, leaving 8 bases between the germline ends. It was the roughly 120-subject validation cohort, separate from the approximately 700-subject first cohort, to which the donors belonged. Turning to this clone: The target antigen is unknown.

Sequencing was performed with immunoSEQ multiplex PCR; in TCRdb, only in-frame clones are kept and a portion is missing. This table has about 360,000 clones, approximately 90% appearing once. The V and J genes are TRBV5-6 and TRBJ2-4; a possible D gene is TRBD2 (5 bases). The sample was PBMCs. The sequence was collected from a woman aged 18-29 years in good health and CMV-seronegative. CDR3 sequence (DNA): TGTGCCAGCAGCATCGCGGGAGCCAAAAACATTCAGTACTTC. Translation: CASSIAGAKNIQYF.